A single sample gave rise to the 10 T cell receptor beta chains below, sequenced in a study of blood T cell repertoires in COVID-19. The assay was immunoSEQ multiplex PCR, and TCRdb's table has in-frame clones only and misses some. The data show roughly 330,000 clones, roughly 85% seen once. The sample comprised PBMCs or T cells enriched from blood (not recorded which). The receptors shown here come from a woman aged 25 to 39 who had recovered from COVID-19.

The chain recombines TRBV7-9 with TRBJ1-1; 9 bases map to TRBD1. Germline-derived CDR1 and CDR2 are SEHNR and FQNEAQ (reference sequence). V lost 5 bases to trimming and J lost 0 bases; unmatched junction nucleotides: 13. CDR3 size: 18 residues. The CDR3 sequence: CASSVTGTGKRLNTEAFF. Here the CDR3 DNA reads TGTGCCAGCAGCGTGACCGGGACAGGGAAAAGACTGAACACTGAAGCTTTCTTT.

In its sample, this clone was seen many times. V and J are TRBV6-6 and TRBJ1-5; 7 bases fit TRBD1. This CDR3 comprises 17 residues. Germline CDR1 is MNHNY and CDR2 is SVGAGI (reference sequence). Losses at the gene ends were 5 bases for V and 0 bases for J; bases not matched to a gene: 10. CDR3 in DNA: TGTGCCAGCAGTCCCCGGACAGGCGATTATAGCAATCAGCCCCAGCATTTT. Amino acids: CASSPRTGDYSNQPQHF.

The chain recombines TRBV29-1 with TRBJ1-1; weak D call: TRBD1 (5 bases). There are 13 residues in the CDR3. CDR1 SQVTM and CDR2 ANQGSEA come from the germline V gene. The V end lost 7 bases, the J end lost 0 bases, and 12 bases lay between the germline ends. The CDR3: CSAAQAMNTEAFF. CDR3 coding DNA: TGCAGCGCCGCACAGGCCATGAACACTGAAGCTTTCTTT.

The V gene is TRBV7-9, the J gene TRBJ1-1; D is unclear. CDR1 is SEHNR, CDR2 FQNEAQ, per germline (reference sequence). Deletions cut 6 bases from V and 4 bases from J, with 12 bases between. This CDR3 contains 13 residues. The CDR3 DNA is TGTGCCAGCAGTTCAGCCCCGGGCACTGAAGCTTTCTTT. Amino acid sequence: CASSSAPGTEAFF.

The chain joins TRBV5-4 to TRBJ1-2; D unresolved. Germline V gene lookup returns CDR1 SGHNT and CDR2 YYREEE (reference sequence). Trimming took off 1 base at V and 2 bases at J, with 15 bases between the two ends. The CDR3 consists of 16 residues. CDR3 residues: CASSLFSGGENYGYTF. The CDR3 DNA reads TGTGCCAGCAGCTTGTTTTCCGGCGGGGAGAACTATGGCTACACCTTC.

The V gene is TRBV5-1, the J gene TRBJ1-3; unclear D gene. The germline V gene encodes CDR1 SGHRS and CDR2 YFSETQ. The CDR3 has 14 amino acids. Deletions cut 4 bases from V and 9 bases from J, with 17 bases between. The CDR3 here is CASSPDREGGTIYF. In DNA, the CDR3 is TGCGCCAGCAGCCCGGACCGTGAGGGTGGCACCATATATTTT.

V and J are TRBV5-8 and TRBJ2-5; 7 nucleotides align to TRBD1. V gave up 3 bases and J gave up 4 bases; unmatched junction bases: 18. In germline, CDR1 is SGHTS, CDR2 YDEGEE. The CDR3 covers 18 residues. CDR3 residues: CASSSGTWATTGAETQYF. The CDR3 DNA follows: TGTGCCAGCAGCTCTGGCACGTGGGCGACAACAGGGGCAGAGACCCAGTACTTC. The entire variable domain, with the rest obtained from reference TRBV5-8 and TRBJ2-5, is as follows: EAGVTQSPTHLIKTRGQQATLRCSPISGHTSVYWYQQALGLGLQFLLWYDEGEERNRGNFPPRFSGRQFPNYSSELNVNALELEDSALYLCASSSGTWATTGAETQYFGPGTRLLVL.

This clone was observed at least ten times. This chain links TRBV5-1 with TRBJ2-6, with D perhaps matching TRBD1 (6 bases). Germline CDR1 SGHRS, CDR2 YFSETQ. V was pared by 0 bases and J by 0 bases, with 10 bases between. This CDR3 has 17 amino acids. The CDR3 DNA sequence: TGCGCCAGCAGCTTGGGCAGGGGTAACTCTGGGGCCAACGTCCTGACTTTC. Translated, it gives CASSLGRGNSGANVLTF.

CDR3 coding DNA: TGTGCCACCAGAGACAGACCGGACCCGAACTATGGCTACACCTTC. Amino acids: CATRDRPDPNYGYTF. The chain uses TRBV10-3 and TRBJ1-2, with D perhaps matching TRBD1 (5 bases). Germline values: CDR1 ENHRY, CDR2 SYGVKD. This CDR3 has 15 amino acids. The V and J ends lost 10 bases and 2 bases respectively, with 20 bases between them.

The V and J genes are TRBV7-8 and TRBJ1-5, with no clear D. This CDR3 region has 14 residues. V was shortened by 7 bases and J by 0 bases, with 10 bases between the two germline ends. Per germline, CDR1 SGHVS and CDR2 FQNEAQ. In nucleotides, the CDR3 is TGTGCCAGCACTCTCACGGTTAGCAATCAGCCCCAGCATTTT. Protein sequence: CASTLTVSNQPQHF. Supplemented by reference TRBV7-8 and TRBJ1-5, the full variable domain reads GAGVSQSPRYKVAKRGQDVALRCDPISGHVSLFWYQQALGQGPEFLTYFQNEAQLDKSGLPSDRFFAERPEGSVSTLKIQRTQQEDSAVYLCASTLTVSNQPQHFGDGTRLSIL.